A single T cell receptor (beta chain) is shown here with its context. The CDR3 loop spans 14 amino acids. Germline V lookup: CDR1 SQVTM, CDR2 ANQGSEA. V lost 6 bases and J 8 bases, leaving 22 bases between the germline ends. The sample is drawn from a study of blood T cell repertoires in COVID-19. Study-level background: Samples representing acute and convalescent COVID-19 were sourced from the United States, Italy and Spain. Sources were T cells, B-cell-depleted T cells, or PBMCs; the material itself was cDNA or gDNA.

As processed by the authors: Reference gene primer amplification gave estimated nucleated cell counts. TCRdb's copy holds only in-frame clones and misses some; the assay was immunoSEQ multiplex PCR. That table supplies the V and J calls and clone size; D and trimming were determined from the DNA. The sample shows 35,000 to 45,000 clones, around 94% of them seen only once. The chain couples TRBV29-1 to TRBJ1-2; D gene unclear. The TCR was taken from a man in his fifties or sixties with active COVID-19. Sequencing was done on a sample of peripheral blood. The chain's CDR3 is CSVDSSGRLGGYTF. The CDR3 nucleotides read TGCAGCGTCGACTCCTCGGGGAGGCTGGGGGGCTACACCTTC.